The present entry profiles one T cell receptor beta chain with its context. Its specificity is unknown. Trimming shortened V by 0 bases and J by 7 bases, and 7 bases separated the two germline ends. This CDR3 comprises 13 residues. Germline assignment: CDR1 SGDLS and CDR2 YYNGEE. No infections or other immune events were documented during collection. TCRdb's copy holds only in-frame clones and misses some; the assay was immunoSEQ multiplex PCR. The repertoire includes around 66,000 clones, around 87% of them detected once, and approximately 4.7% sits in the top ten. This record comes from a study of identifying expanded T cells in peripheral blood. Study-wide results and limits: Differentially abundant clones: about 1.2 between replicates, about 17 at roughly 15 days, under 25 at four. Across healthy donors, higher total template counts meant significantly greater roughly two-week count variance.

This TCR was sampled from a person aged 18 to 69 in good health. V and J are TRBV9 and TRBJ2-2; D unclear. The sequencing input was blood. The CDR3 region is CASSVAWDGELFF. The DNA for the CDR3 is TGTGCCAGCAGCGTAGCTTGGGACGGGGAGCTGTTTTTT.